This T cell receptor (beta chain) was captured by sequencing in a study of T cells after yellow fever vaccination. General study findings and limits: Booster samples showed a return of most primary-vaccination clones (under 97% CD4, 80% to 90% CD8). Relatively few clonotypes were ones that appeared in both CD4 and CD8 compartments. Contaminants from the bulk population, in the form of abundant clonotypes, could be found in FACS-sorted repertoires.

Details on this clonotype: What it recognizes is unknown.

TCRdb processed the 5' RACE reads anew with MiXCR; each CDR3 protein has one entry. The sample holds 230,000 or so distinct CDR3 sequences; more than 6.5% are singletons and the top ten take 1% to 1.2%. Deletions cut 1 base from V and 6 bases from J, with 10 bases between. In germline, CDR1 is LNHNV, CDR2 YYDKDF (reference sequence). This CDR3 is 14 amino acids long. Sequencing was performed on CD4+ T cells sorted from PBMCs, taken on the day of the yellow fever booster vaccination. This TCR was sampled from a young man who received the YFV17D yellow fever vaccine. The rearrangement links TRBV15 to TRBJ1-5; no clear D gene. CDR3 bases: TGTGCCACCAGCAGAGTCCAATTTTTTCAGCCCCAGCATTTT. The encoded protein is CATSRVQFFQPQHF. The full variable domain, in which reference TRBV15 and TRBJ1-5 provide the parts outside the CDR3, is DAMVIQNPRYQVTQFGKPVTLSCSQTLNHNVMYWYQQKSSQAPKLLFHYYDKDFNNEADTPDNFQSRRPNTSFCFLDIRSPGLGDTAMYLCATSRVQFFQPQHFGDGTRLSIL.